This passage covers 32 T cell receptor beta chains from one sample sequenced in a study of CD8 T cells in Susac syndrome. RNA totalling about 0.45 to 1 ug underwent reverse transcription with random hexamers. TCRdb called the immunoSEQ multiplex PCR reads again in MiXCR, with one record for every CDR3 protein. The sample has 130,000 to 150,000 distinct CDR3 sequences, about 93% seen once. The sequenced sample consisted of CD8+ T cells from PBMCs. The receptors shown here come from a human donor in good health.

The chain uses TRBV5-6 and TRBJ2-5; D is uncertain. The CDR3 totals 11 residues. Deletions cut 5 bases from V and 6 bases from J, with 8 bases between. Looked up from germline, CDR1 is SGHDT and CDR2 is YYEEEE. This CDR3 reads CASSVLKTQYF. The CDR3 DNA follows: TGTGCCAGCAGTGTCTTGAAGACCCAGTACTTC.

This chain joins TRBV9 and TRBJ2-1; D not certain. This CDR3 is built from 12 residues. The germline V and J ends were trimmed by 4 bases and 4 bases, with 6 bases remaining between them. Per the germline V gene, CDR1 is SGDLS and CDR2 is YYNGEE. CDR3 in amino acids: CASSQTYNEQFF. In nucleotides, the CDR3 is TGTGCCAGCAGCCAAACTTACAATGAGCAGTTCTTC.

V usage is TRBV4-1 and J usage is TRBJ2-7; 10 nucleotides align to TRBD1. Trimming took 3 bases from V and 4 from J; bases not matched to a gene: 12. The germline gives CDR1 MGHRA, CDR2 YSYEKL. The CDR3 is 17 amino acids. The CDR3 coding sequence is TGCGCCAGCAGCCACCCTTCCGGGACAGGGGTATATTACGAGCAGTACTTC. This encodes CASSHPSGTGVYYEQYF.

The V gene is TRBV2, the J gene TRBJ2-3; D gene uncertain. The CDR3 is 12 residues long. V was cut by 4 bases and J by 1 base, with 3 bases left in between. Per germline, CDR1 SNHLY and CDR2 FYNNEI. The CDR3 DNA is TGTGCCAGCAGTGGGGGCACAGATACGCAGTATTTT. It encodes CASSGGTDTQYF.

The chain employs TRBV12-5 and TRBJ2-1, with D hard to call. This CDR3 has 12 amino acids. Germline CDR1 reads LGHNT; CDR2 reads FRNRAP. Trimming left V 5 bases short and J 8 bases short, with 10 bases between. CDR3 residues: CASGPGYDEQFF. The CDR3 DNA sequence: TGTGCTAGTGGTCCCGGGTATGATGAGCAGTTCTTC.

This chain uses TRBV27 with TRBJ2-3; 7 bases are a match to TRBD2. This CDR3 comprises 16 residues. The V gene's germline CDR1 is MNHEY and CDR2 SMNVEV (reference sequence). The ends lost 3 bases at V and 2 bases at J; junction bases unmatched: 8. Here the CDR3 DNA reads TGTGCCAGCAGTTTGGGAGCGGGACGATACACAGATACGCAGTATTTT. This translates into CASSLGAGRYTDTQYF.

V and J are TRBV25-1 and TRBJ2-5; tentative D call: TRBD2 (5 bases). Germline CDR1 reads MGHDK; CDR2 reads SYGVNS. Deletions cut 3 bases from V and 5 bases from J, with 10 bases between. The CDR3 contains 13 residues. The DNA for the CDR3 is TGTGCCAGCAGTGACACGGGAACTGAGACCCAGTACTTC. Translated: CASSDTGTETQYF.

The chain has TRBV2 and TRBJ2-3; possibly TRBD2 for D (6 bases). V lost 7 bases and J 2 bases, leaving 10 bases between the germline ends. CDR1 is SNHLY and CDR2 is FYNNEI in the germline V gene. The CDR3 sequence is 13 residues long. CDR3 region: CASTGTFTDTQYF. In nucleotides, the CDR3 is TGTGCCAGCACCGGGACTTTCACAGATACGCAGTATTTT.

The chain links TRBV30 to TRBJ2-3, with 9 bases matching TRBD1. This CDR3 has 13 amino acids. Trimming took 6 bases from V and 6 from J; bases not matched to a gene: 7. CDR1 and CDR2 (germline): GTSNPN, SVGIG (reference sequence). The CDR3 coding sequence is TGTGCCTGCCGGGACAGGGAAGGGGATACGCAGTATTTT. Residues: CACRDREGDTQYF.

The chain carries TRBV6-2 or TRBV6-3 and TRBJ2-7; D not certain. The germline gives CDR1 MNHEY, CDR2 SVGEGT. Trimming removed 2 bases at V and 6 bases at J, with 8 bases between. The CDR3 runs 12 residues. The CDR3 here is CASSYKSREQYF. DNA of the CDR3: TGTGCCAGCAGTTACAAGAGCCGCGAGCAGTACTTC.

This clonotype was seen only a few times. This chain links TRBV12-3 or TRBV12-4 with TRBJ2-2; D unclear. Trimming left V 3 bases short and J 6 bases short, with 8 bases between. This CDR3 is 13 amino acids long. This CDR3 reads CASSLDVAGELFF. The CDR3 DNA is TGTGCCAGCAGTTTGGATGTCGCCGGGGAGCTGTTTTTT.

This chain connects TRBV27 to TRBJ2-7; D is possibly TRBD2 (6 bases). The CDR3 has 13 residues. Trimming cost V 4 bases and J 3 bases, with 10 bases left between them. CDR1 is MNHEY, CDR2 SMNVEV, per germline (reference sequence). The CDR3 region has the DNA TGTGCCAGCAGTTCCGGGGGTGGCTACGAGCAGTACTTC. This translates into CASSSGGGYEQYF.

The rearrangement uses TRBV6-5 and TRBJ2-5; tentatively, D is TRBD2 (5 bases). V shed 6 bases and J shed 4 bases, with 12 bases lying between them. Germline V CDR1 and CDR2: MNHEY, SVGAGI. There are 13 residues in the CDR3. The CDR3 bases are TGTGCCAGCAGCATCGGAGGAGGAGAGACCCAGTACTTC. It encodes CASSIGGGETQYF.

The chain combines TRBV20-1 with TRBJ2-5; 14 positions agree with TRBD2. The V segment lost 0 bases and the J segment 4 bases; nucleotides outside the gene matches: 4. This CDR3 region has 16 residues. Germline V gives CDR1 DFQATT, CDR2 SNEGSKA (reference sequence). CDR3 sequence reads: CSARDLGLAGGETQYF. CDR3 nucleotides: TGCAGTGCTAGAGATCTTGGACTAGCGGGAGGAGAGACCCAGTACTTC.

To note about this clonotype: At one boundary the junction diverges from the germline segment, which might be a read error. This sequence joins TRBV20-1 and TRBJ2-3; 10 bases map to TRBD2. This CDR3 is 15 amino acids long. CDR1 and CDR2 from the germline V gene are DFQATT and SNEGSKA (reference sequence). DNA for the CDR3: TGCAGTGCTCTCTCACTAGCGGGAAGCTCAGATACGCAGTTTTTT. Its protein product is CSALSLAGSSDTQFF.

The CDR3 DNA reads as TGTGCCAGCAGTTTATCGAAGGGATCGTGGTCCACCGGGGAGCTGTTTTTT. This encodes CASSLSKGSWSTGELFF. This chain connects TRBV27 to TRBJ2-2; D uncertain. V lost 0 bases and J 4 bases, leaving 15 bases between the germline ends. Germline V lookup: CDR1 MNHEY, CDR2 SMNVEV (reference sequence). The CDR3 has 17 residues.

This chain joins TRBV7-3 and TRBJ2-1, with 10 bases that match TRBD2. In germline, CDR1 is SGHTA, CDR2 FQGTGA. This CDR3 region has 14 residues. Trimming removed 5 bases from V and 5 bases from J; junction bases left unmatched: 3. In nucleotides, the CDR3 is TGTGCCAGCAGCCGACTAGCGGGTAACAATGAGCAGTTCTTC. This gives the protein CASSRLAGNNEQFF.

CDR3 sequence: CASSPQGDEQYF. CDR3 bases: TGTGCCAGCAGCCCACAGGGGGACGAGCAGTACTTC. The chain links TRBV27 to TRBJ2-7, with 8 bases aligning to TRBD1. This CDR3 is 12 amino acids long. In germline, CDR1 is MNHEY, CDR2 SMNVEV (reference sequence). With 6 bases clipped from V and 5 bases from J, the junction kept 3 bases outside the gene matches.

The chain joins TRBV20-1 to TRBJ2-2; a possible D gene is TRBD2 (6 bases). This CDR3 spans 14 amino acids. CDR1 and CDR2 from the germline V gene are DFQATT and SNEGSKA (reference sequence). The V end lost 5 bases, the J end lost 2 bases, and 12 bases lay between the germline ends. The CDR3 sequence: CSAVLATNTGELFF. As DNA, the CDR3 is TGCAGTGCTGTGCTAGCGACAAACACCGGGGAGCTGTTTTTT.

The CDR3 DNA follows: TGTGCCAGCAGCGGCGGACGTGGTGGGGGGGCCAAAAACATTCAGTACTTC. Its protein is CASSGGRGGGAKNIQYF. This chain joins TRBV21-1 and TRBJ2-4; the listed D gene, TRBD1, was not tested against the DNA. TRBV21-1 is a pseudogene segment. The CDR3 totals 17 residues.

The V gene is TRBV7-9, the J gene TRBJ2-1; perhaps TRBD1 as D (7 bases). The CDR3 has 14 residues. The V gene lost 4 bases and the J gene lost 4 bases, with 11 bases spanning the gap. The germline CDR1 and CDR2 sequences are SEHNR and FQNEAQ (reference sequence). Written as DNA, the CDR3 is TGTGCCAGCAGCTCAGGGGGGTTGTACAATGAGCAGTTCTTC. This gives the protein CASSSGGLYNEQFF.

The V call is TRBV19, the J call TRBJ2-7; TRBD2 agrees at 12 bases. Germline V gene sequence: CDR1 LNHDA, CDR2 SQIVND (reference sequence). The V segment lost 3 bases and the J segment 5 bases; nucleotides outside the gene matches: 5. This CDR3 is built from 15 residues. CDR3 nucleotide sequence: TGTGCCAGTAGTATGTGGCTAGCGGGAGGGGACGAGCAGTACTTC. This codes for CASSMWLAGGDEQYF.

The V call is TRBV4-3, the J call TRBJ2-3; D gene ambiguous. Germline-derived CDR1 and CDR2 are LGHNA and YSLEER. This CDR3 has 13 amino acids. Trimming took 1 base from V and 5 from J, leaving 7 bases between them. The chain's CDR3 is CASSQGFGDTQYF. The CDR3 coding sequence is TGCGCCAGCAGCCAAGGATTTGGAGATACGCAGTATTTT.

This chain uses TRBV20-1 with TRBJ2-7, with TRBD2 matching over 7 bases. Germline V CDR1 and CDR2: DFQATT, SNEGSKA (reference sequence). The trim removed 7 bases at V and 2 bases at J, leaving 11 bases unmatched. This CDR3 has 14 residues. CDR3 in amino acids: CSVKIGTNPYEQYF. The CDR3 nucleotides are TGCAGTGTAAAGATCGGGACTAACCCCTACGAGCAGTACTTC.

The V and J genes are TRBV7-9 and TRBJ1-1; D may be TRBD1 (5 bases). V lost 2 bases and J lost 4, with 14 bases in between. CDR3 length: 15 amino acids. CDR1 SEHNR and CDR2 FQNEAQ come from the germline V gene (reference sequence). The CDR3 is CASSLPLFGGTEAFF. For the CDR3, the DNA is TGTGCCAGCAGCTTACCCTTATTCGGGGGCACTGAAGCTTTCTTT. The entire variable domain, with the rest obtained from reference TRBV7-9 and TRBJ1-1, is as follows: DTGVSQNPRHKITKRGQNVTFRCDPISEHNRLYWYRQTLGQGPEFLTYFQNEAQLEKSRLLSDRFSAERPKGSFSTLEIQRTEQGDSAMYLCASSLPLFGGTEAFFGQGTRLTVV.

This rearrangement joins TRBV18 to TRBJ2-1; TRBD2 is a possible D gene (5 bases). The CDR3 loop spans 16 amino acids. Germline V gene data show CDR1 as KGHSH and CDR2 as LQKENI. The V and J ends lost 0 bases and 1 base respectively, with 10 bases between them. The CDR3 here is CASSPPRLASYNEQFF. Written as DNA, the CDR3 is TGTGCCAGCTCACCACCGAGGCTAGCATCCTACAATGAGCAGTTCTTC.

This clonotype was seen a handful of times. The chain couples TRBV14 to TRBJ2-1; a possible D gene is TRBD2 (6 bases). The CDR3 totals 15 residues. The germline CDR1 and CDR2 sequences are SGHDN and FVKESK. V dropped 4 bases and J dropped 3 bases, with 13 bases sitting between them. In DNA form, the CDR3 reads TGTGCCAGCAGCCTGGGGAGGCTAGACTACAATGAGCAGTTCTTC. Amino acids: CASSLGRLDYNEQFF.

DNA for the CDR3: TGTGCCAGCAGCCATCGCGGTGGCACCTACGAGCAGTACTTC. It codes for CASSHRGGTYEQYF. V usage is TRBV27 and J usage is TRBJ2-7; no clear D. Trimming left V 6 bases short and J 2 bases short, with 14 bases between. The CDR3 consists of 14 residues. In germline, CDR1 is MNHEY, CDR2 SMNVEV (reference sequence).

The CDR3 spells CASSLYAGIGETQYF. CDR3 in DNA: TGTGCCAGCAGTTTATATGCGGGAATTGGGGAGACCCAGTACTTC. J is TRBJ2-5 and V is TRBV27; tentative D call: TRBD2 (6 bases). Trimming left V 1 base short and J 5 bases short, with 14 bases between. Germline V CDR1 and CDR2: MNHEY, SMNVEV (reference sequence). The CDR3 loop spans 15 amino acids.

The CDR3 DNA is TGTGCCAGCAGCTCGTCGGCCCTCTCCTACGAGCAGTACTTC. Translated, it gives CASSSSALSYEQYF. The chain links TRBV5-4 to TRBJ2-7; D call uncertain. The V gene lost 3 bases and the J gene lost 0 bases, with 10 bases spanning the gap. This CDR3 comprises 14 residues. Germline-derived CDR1 and CDR2 are SGHNT and YYREEE (reference sequence).

The gene calls are TRBV7-2 and TRBJ1-1, with D hard to call. Germline V gene lookup returns CDR1 SGHTA and CDR2 FQGNSA. CDR3 length: 14 residues. Trimming pared 1 base from V and 11 bases from J, leaving 17 bases between. This CDR3 reads CASSLVEEMGRAFF. The CDR3 bases are TGTGCCAGCAGCTTAGTCGAGGAGATGGGTCGGGCTTTCTTT.

V usage is TRBV29-1 and J usage is TRBJ1-1, with TRBD1 as a possible D gene (5 bases). Trimming took 3 bases from V and 11 from J, leaving 16 bases between them. The CDR3 runs 12 residues. CDR1 and CDR2 (germline): SQVTM, ANQGSEA. The CDR3 protein is CSVEGQGPGAFF. CDR3 DNA: TGCAGCGTTGAGGGGCAGGGCCCCGGGGCTTTCTTT.